This TCR beta chain derives from a study of T-cell reconstitution after alpha-beta-depleted transplantation in children. The TCRbeta library incorporated unique molecular identifiers. From the PCR reads, TCRdb called clonotypes with MiXCR, one entry per CDR3 protein. The sample includes 380,000 or so distinct CDR3 sequences, about an eighth seen only once; the top ten take approximately 4.3%. This clonotype appeared a few times. V was pared by 2 bases and J by 2 bases, with 11 bases of the junction left unmatched. Per the germline V gene, CDR1 is DFQATT and CDR2 is SNEGSKA (reference sequence). The CDR3 runs to 16 residues.

The receptor comes from a human donor who donated a stem cell graft to a child with Fanconi anemia. The genes are TRBV20-1 and TRBJ2-5, with 7 positions matching TRBD2. Sequencing used PBMCs, obtained from the stem cell graft. The CDR3 protein is CSARRGSSGFQETQYF. CDR3 nucleotide sequence: TGCAGTGCTAGAAGAGGGTCTAGCGGATTTCAAGAGACCCAGTACTTC.